The 25 T cell receptor beta chains reported below all come from one sample, sequenced in a study of blood T cell repertoires in COVID-19. The table came from immunoSEQ multiplex PCR; TCRdb's copy has only in-frame clones and leaves some out. The table shows roughly 140,000 clones, with roughly 85% occurring only once. The sample was peripheral blood. The receptors were sampled from a man in his forties or fifties with acute or convalescent COVID-19.

The rearrangement joins TRBV24-1 to TRBJ1-5, with D perhaps matching TRBD1 (5 bases). Germline V lookup: CDR1 KGHDR, CDR2 SFDVKD. The CDR3 sequence is 14 residues long. Trimming removed 2 bases at V and 5 bases at J, with 9 bases between. As DNA, the CDR3 is TGTGCCACCAGTGATTCAGGCAGGGATCAGCCCCAGCATTTT. Translation: CATSDSGRDQPQHF.

The chain employs TRBV10-1 and TRBJ2-1, with TRBD2 identical over 8 bases. Trimming removed 6 bases from V and 7 bases from J; junction bases left unmatched: 5. Germline V lookup: CDR1 WNHNN, CDR2 SYGVQD (reference sequence). This CDR3 spans 13 amino acids. In nucleotides, the CDR3 is TGCGCCAGCAGCCCCGGGACTAGAAATGAGCAGTTCTTC. Translated, it gives CASSPGTRNEQFF.

This sequence joins TRBV5-4 and TRBJ1-1; 8 positions agree with TRBD1. CDR1 is SGHNT and CDR2 is YYREEE in the germline V gene (reference sequence). There are 14 residues in the CDR3. J lost 4 bases, V lost 4 bases, and 6 bases had no gene match. The CDR3 region is CASSRTGRGTEAFF. The CDR3 region has the DNA TGTGCCAGCAGCCGGACAGGGAGAGGCACTGAAGCTTTCTTT.

The CDR3 loop reads CASSIGQATEAFF. In DNA form, the CDR3 reads TGTGCCAGTAGTATAGGGCAGGCGACTGAAGCTTTCTTT. The chain employs TRBV19 and TRBJ1-1; unclear D gene. This CDR3 spans 13 amino acids. In germline, CDR1 is LNHDA, CDR2 SQIVND (reference sequence). V was pared by 1 base and J by 5 bases, with 8 bases between.

The chain uses TRBV29-1 and TRBJ1-1; no clear D. Between the trimmed V and J ends, which lost 7 bases and 4 bases, there was a span of 13 bases. CDR3 length: 12 amino acids. The germline gives CDR1 SQVTM, CDR2 ANQGSEA. The CDR3 protein is CSAEERGTEAFF. CDR3 in DNA: TGCAGCGCCGAAGAGAGAGGCACTGAAGCTTTCTTT.

This clone turned up a few times. This sequence joins TRBV27 and TRBJ2-4; 7 positions match TRBD1. This CDR3 region has 15 residues. Losses at the gene ends were 6 bases for V and 9 bases for J; bases not matched to a gene: 14. The germline CDR1 and CDR2 sequences are MNHEY and SMNVEV (reference sequence). This CDR3 reads CASSLGAAPGGIQYF. In DNA, the CDR3 is TGTGCCAGCAGCTTAGGGGCCGCTCCAGGGGGCATTCAGTACTTC.

This clone has a single count. The chain has TRBV6-5 and TRBJ2-5, with D tentatively TRBD1 (6 bases). The CDR3 is made up of 13 amino acids. In germline, CDR1 is MNHEY, CDR2 SVGAGI. V shed 6 bases and J shed 5 bases, with 13 bases lying between them. Here the CDR3 reads CASRTGHTETQYF. For the CDR3, the DNA is TGTGCCAGCAGGACAGGACATACGGAGACCCAGTACTTC.

This rearrangement joins TRBV28 to TRBJ2-2; TRBD1 matches at 9 bases. The junction had 5 bases not matched to a gene; V was cut back by 0 bases and J by 3 bases. The germline V gene has CDR1 MDHEN and CDR2 SYDVKM. This CDR3 spans 17 amino acids. In DNA, the CDR3 is TGTGCCAGCAGTTTATGGGGGACAGGGTACGACACCGGGGAGCTGTTTTTT. Translated, it gives CASSLWGTGYDTGELFF.

This rearrangement joins TRBV18 to TRBJ1-5, with 9 bases lining up with TRBD1. Germline lookup yields CDR1 KGHSH and CDR2 LQKENI. There are 18 residues in the CDR3. Losses at the gene ends were 6 bases for V and 0 bases for J; bases not matched to a gene: 12. CDR3 residues: CASSGGTGLLNSNQPQHF. The CDR3 DNA is TGTGCCAGCTCGGGAGGGACAGGGTTACTCAATAGCAATCAGCCCCAGCATTTT.

The chain has TRBV25-1 and TRBJ2-5, with 7 bases identical to TRBD2. V lost 4 bases to trimming and J lost 5 bases; unmatched junction nucleotides: 7. The V gene's germline CDR1 is MGHDK and CDR2 SYGVNS. This CDR3 is 14 amino acids long. The CDR3 coding sequence is TGTGCCAGCAGTGCAAGACTAGCTTTTGAGACCCAGTACTTC. It translates to CASSARLAFETQYF.

CDR3 sequence (DNA): TGTGCCATCAGTGAGTCGGGGGGGCGGACGAACACCGGGGAGCTGTTTTTT. Translation: CAISESGGRTNTGELFF. The rearrangement links TRBV10-3 to TRBJ2-2; D perhaps matches TRBD2 (7 bases). CDR1 is ENHRY and CDR2 is SYGVKD in the germline V gene. The ends were cut back, 0 bases at V and 0 bases at J, with 11 bases in the middle. The CDR3 is 17 residues long.

The rearrangement uses TRBV5-4 and TRBJ2-3; a weak D match, TRBD1 (5 bases). Germline values: CDR1 SGHNT, CDR2 YYREEE (reference sequence). V lost 0 bases to trimming and J lost 0 bases, with 8 bases between them. This CDR3 is built from 15 residues. CDR3 sequence reads: CASSLGQGSTDTQYF. CDR3 sequence (DNA): TGTGCCAGCAGCTTGGGGCAGGGAAGCACAGATACGCAGTATTTT.

The rearrangement links TRBV9 to TRBJ2-7; D is possibly TRBD1 (5 bases). Per the germline V gene, CDR1 is SGDLS and CDR2 is YYNGEE. The CDR3 runs to 15 residues. Trimming cost V 2 bases and J 0 bases, with 12 bases left between them. The CDR3 is CASSVETANSYEQYF. The DNA of the CDR3 is TGTGCCAGCAGCGTTGAGACAGCCAACTCCTACGAGCAGTACTTC.

The chain links TRBV7-3 to TRBJ2-7, with TRBD1 matching 8 bases. The CDR3 is 17 amino acids. Trimming at V came to 5 bases and at J to 6 bases, leaving 18 bases not matched to a gene. Germline CDR1 reads SGHTA; CDR2 reads FQGTGA. For the CDR3, the DNA is TGTGCCAGCAGCCCCACAGACAGGGGTTGGGGGTACTCCGAGCAGTACTTC. Translated: CASSPTDRGWGYSEQYF.

This chain links TRBV3-1 (or the pseudogene TRBV3-2) with TRBJ1-2; D is perhaps TRBD1 (6 bases). In germline, CDR1 is LGHDT, CDR2 YNNKEL (reference sequence). The germline V and J ends were trimmed by 8 bases and 4 bases, with 17 bases remaining between them. The CDR3 is made up of 14 amino acids. CDR3 amino acids: CASARGGPGYGYTF. The CDR3, as DNA: TGTGCCAGCGCTCGAGGGGGACCGGGCTATGGCTACACCTTC.

This clone came up once. This chain connects TRBV9 to TRBJ2-1; 8 nucleotides line up with TRBD1. The CDR3 spans 15 residues. After removal of 3 bases from V and 0 bases from J, the junction contained 2 bases not matched to a gene. CDR1 and CDR2 from the germline V gene are SGDLS and YYNGEE. The CDR3 protein is CASSATGGSYNEQFF. The CDR3 DNA follows: TGTGCCAGCAGCGCTACAGGGGGCTCCTACAATGAGCAGTTCTTC.

There are a few counts of this clone. The V gene is TRBV10-3, the J gene TRBJ1-2, with TRBD1 as a possible D gene (5 bases). Germline-derived CDR1 and CDR2 are ENHRY and SYGVKD. This CDR3 region has 15 residues. The ends were cut back, 0 bases at V and 3 bases at J, with 11 bases in the middle. The CDR3 region is CAISESKRGDYGYTF. DNA of the CDR3: TGTGCCATCAGTGAGTCGAAAAGGGGCGACTATGGCTACACCTTC.

The chain has TRBV5-1 and TRBJ1-1, with D uncertain. In germline, CDR1 is SGHRS, CDR2 YFSETQ. The CDR3 runs 16 residues. Trimming removed 3 bases from V and 4 bases from J, with 19 bases in between. The CDR3 DNA sequence: TGCGCCAGCAGCTCGAGTCCGGGAGATCGAGGCACTGAAGCTTTCTTT. Amino acids: CASSSSPGDRGTEAFF. Complete variable domain (other parts from reference TRBV5-1 and TRBJ1-1): KAGVTQTPRYLIKTRGQQVTLSCSPISGHRSVSWYQQTPGQGLQFLFEYFSETQRNKGNFPGRFSGRQFSNSRSEMNVSTLELGDSALYLCASSSSPGDRGTEAFFGQGTRLTVV.

The V gene is TRBV21-1, the J gene TRBJ1-2. TRBV21-1 is a known pseudogene. This CDR3 is 17 amino acids long. The CDR3 DNA reads as TGTGCCAGCAGCAAAGTCTGTAGGTCGGGAGAGTTGTGTGGCTACACCTTC. Translated, it gives CASSKVCRSGELCGYTF.

V and J are TRBV5-1 and TRBJ2-7; D is perhaps TRBD2 (5 bases). V lost 5 bases, J lost 4 bases, and 7 bases lay in between. This CDR3 region has 11 residues. Germline loops: CDR1 SGHRS, CDR2 YFSETQ. The CDR3 spells CASRSGYEQYF. DNA for the CDR3: TGCGCCAGCAGAAGCGGATACGAGCAGTACTTC.

The chain couples TRBV4-1 to TRBJ1-2; perhaps TRBD1 as D (6 bases). Looked up from germline, CDR1 is MGHRA and CDR2 is YSYEKL. This CDR3 comprises 15 residues. Trimming cost V 1 base and J 2 bases, with 11 bases left between them. Here the CDR3 DNA reads TGCGCCAGCAGCCAAGTACGGACAGCGAACTATGGCTACACCTTC. It translates to CASSQVRTANYGYTF.

This clone was counted a single time. The J gene is TRBJ1-4, the V gene TRBV20-1; tentative D call: TRBD1 (5 bases). The CDR3 consists of 15 residues. The V gene lost 3 bases and the J gene lost 1 base, with 12 bases spanning the gap. Germline CDR1 and CDR2: DFQATT and SNEGSKA (reference sequence). CDR3 nucleotide sequence: TGCAGTGCTAGTCGGGGGACGGGAACTAATGAAAAACTGTTTTTT. Its translation is CSASRGTGTNEKLFF.

About this clone itself: At the DNA level, this CDR3 is encoded by other sequences in the same sample as well. The V call is TRBV6-8, the J call TRBJ1-2; weak D call: TRBD1 (6 bases). V was pared by 5 bases and J by 5 bases, with 15 bases between. The V gene's germline CDR1 is MNHGY and CDR2 SAAAGT. CDR3 length: 14 residues. CDR3 DNA: TGTGCCAGCAGTCTAACAGGGTTACGATATGGCTACACCTTC. Protein sequence: CASSLTGLRYGYTF.

The CDR3 loop is CASSYSGSAGRYEAFF. The CDR3 DNA follows: TGTGCCAGCAGTTACTCGGGATCCGCAGGGCGATATGAAGCTTTCTTT. The V and J genes are TRBV6-5 and TRBJ1-1; D possibly corresponds to TRBD1 (5 bases). Germline V gives CDR1 MNHEY, CDR2 SVGAGI. V was pared by 0 bases and J by 7 bases, with 18 bases between. This CDR3 spans 16 amino acids.

The chain joins TRBV5-1 to TRBJ2-1, with D perhaps TRBD2 (6 bases). The V and J ends lost 4 bases and 0 bases respectively, with 17 bases between them. From germline, CDR1 is SGHRS and CDR2 YFSETQ. This CDR3 region has 17 residues. The DNA for the CDR3 is TGCGCCAGCAGCCCGAACGTGGCGGGAAGCTCCTACAATGAGCAGTTCTTC. Translation: CASSPNVAGSSYNEQFF.